The present T cell receptor beta chain was sequenced within a study of patients and donors after allogeneic stem cell transplantation. A single record per CDR3 protein comes from TCRdb applying MiXCR to the RT-PCR reads. The sample shows 650 to 850 distinct CDR3 sequences, 1% to 1.5% of them seen only once. This clonotype is medium-sized in the sample. The V gene's germline CDR1 is MNHEY and CDR2 SMNVEV (reference sequence). CDR3 length equals 14 residues. V trimming: 6 bases; J trimming: 3 bases; junction bases outside the gene matches: 0. Material: blood, either unsorted or a sorted T cell fraction (not recorded which). This chain links TRBV27 with TRBJ2-7, with 15 positions matching TRBD2. The sequence derives from a human donor who was either an allogeneic HSCT recipient or a stem cell or donor lymphocyte infusion donor (not recorded which). It is not recorded whose cells these are; they may come from a transplant donor. The CDR3 here is CASRGLAGGYEQYF. CDR3 DNA: TGTGCCAGCAGGGGACTAGCGGGAGGCTACGAGCAGTACTTC.